A selection of T cell receptor beta chains follows, all from one sample in a study of blood T cells in healthy people across ages. TCRdb called the 5' RACE reads again in MiXCR, with one record for every CDR3 protein. The sample lists some 1.5 million distinct CDR3 sequences, 40% to 45% seen once, with 4% in the top ten. The sequencing input was blood. These receptors all stem from a woman aged 18-30 years in good health. Each CDR3 is given with its conserved first and last residue. The order of the fields is clone size, CDR3 length, V gene, D gene, J gene, CDR3 protein, CDR3 DNA. The D gene is left open where the match is weak. Rows give clone size only sometimes, using once, few, many, or a class for an expanded clone.

>-|12|TRBV24-1|-|TRBJ2-2
CATSDGPGELFF
TGTGCCACCAGTGATGGTCCCGGGGAGCTGTTTTTT
>few|13|TRBV20-1|TRBD2|TRBJ2-3
CSARPGGGDTQYF
TGCAGTGCTAGGCCCGGGGGGGGCGATACGCAGTATTTT
>-|15|TRBV7-3|TRBD1|TRBJ2-1
CASSPSGTGHNEQFF
TGTGCCAGCAGCCCTTCAGGGACAGGGCACAATGAGCAGTTCTTC
>few|12|TRBV11-2|-|TRBJ2-7
CASRRGPFEQYF
TGTGCCAGCAGGAGAGGGCCTTTCGAGCAGTACTTC
>-|11|TRBV29-1|-|TRBJ2-3
CSAWDRYTRYF
TGCAGCGCCTGGGACCGCTATACGCGGTATTTT
>-|13|TRBV2|-|TRBJ2-3
CASTAYGPDTQYF
TGTGCCAGCACCGCCTATGGACCAGATACGCAGTATTTT
>once|15|TRBV29-1|-|TRBJ2-3
CSVEDGYDLGDTQYF
TGCAGCGTTGAAGATGGGTACGACCTAGGAGATACGCAGTATTTT
>once|16|TRBV27|TRBD2|TRBJ2-1
CASGGSGRTSYNEQFF
TGTGCCAGCGGTGGTAGCGGGAGAACTTCCTACAATGAGCAGTTCTTC
>-|17|TRBV28|TRBD1|TRBJ2-7
CASSFPNRDRGLYEQYF
TGTGCCAGCAGTTTCCCCAACCGGGACAGGGGGCTCTACGAGCAGTACTTC
>-|17|TRBV5-1|TRBD2|TRBJ2-7
CASSLVYLAAGMDEQYF
TGCGCCAGCAGCTTGGTTTATCTAGCGGCTGGCATGGACGAGCAGTACTTC
>few|13|TRBV28|TRBD1|TRBJ1-5
CASTSDRVQPKHF
TGTGCCAGCACCAGTGACAGGGTACAGCCCAAGCATTTT
>-|13|TRBV20-1|-|TRBJ2-7
CSAANPQGHEQYF
TGCAGTGCTGCCAACCCCCAGGGCCACGAGCAGTACTTC
>few|16|TRBV7-2|TRBD2|TRBJ2-3
CASSLVEGLAPDTQYF
TGTGCCAGCAGCTTAGTTGAGGGACTAGCCCCAGATACGCAGTATTTT
>-|12|TRBV6-2/TRBV6-3|-|TRBJ1-1
CASSRLGTRAFF
TGTGCCAGCAGTCGACTGGGAACGAGAGCTTTCTTT
>few|15|TRBV20-1|-|TRBJ1-2
CSARGGTHTNYGYTF
TGCAGTGCTAGGGGTGGGACACATACTAACTATGGCTACACCTTC
>few|14|TRBV29-1|TRBD1|TRBJ1-1
CSVAPRDRGTEAFF
TGCAGCGTTGCGCCCCGGGACAGGGGGACTGAAGCTTTCTTT
>many|14|TRBV7-2|-|TRBJ1-5
CASSPRQGNQPQHF
TGCGCCAGCAGCCCTCGACAGGGCAATCAGCCCCAGCATTTT
>-|13|TRBV20-1|-|TRBJ2-7
CIAPPPRSGEQYF
TGCATTGCTCCCCCTCCAAGGTCCGGCGAGCAGTACTTC